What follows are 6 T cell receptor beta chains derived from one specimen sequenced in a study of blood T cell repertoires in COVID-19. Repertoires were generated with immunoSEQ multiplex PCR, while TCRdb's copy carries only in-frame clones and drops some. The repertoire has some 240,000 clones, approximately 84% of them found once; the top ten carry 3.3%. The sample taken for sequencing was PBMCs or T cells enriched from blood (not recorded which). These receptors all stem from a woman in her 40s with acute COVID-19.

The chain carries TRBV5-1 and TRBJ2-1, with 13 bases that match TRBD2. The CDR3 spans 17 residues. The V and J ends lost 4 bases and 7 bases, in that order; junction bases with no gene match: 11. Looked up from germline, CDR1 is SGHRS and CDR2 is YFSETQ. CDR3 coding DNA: TGCGCCAGCAGCGCACGGACTAGCGGGAGTACGATGAATGAGCAGTTCTTC. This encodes CASSARTSGSTMNEQFF.

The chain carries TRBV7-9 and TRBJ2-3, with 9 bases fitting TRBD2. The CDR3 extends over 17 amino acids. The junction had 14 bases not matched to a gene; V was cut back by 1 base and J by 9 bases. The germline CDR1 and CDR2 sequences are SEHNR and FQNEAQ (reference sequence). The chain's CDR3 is CASSLVGEREALPTQYF. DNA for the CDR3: TGTGCCAGCAGCTTAGTCGGGGAGCGGGAGGCCCTTCCCACGCAGTATTTT.

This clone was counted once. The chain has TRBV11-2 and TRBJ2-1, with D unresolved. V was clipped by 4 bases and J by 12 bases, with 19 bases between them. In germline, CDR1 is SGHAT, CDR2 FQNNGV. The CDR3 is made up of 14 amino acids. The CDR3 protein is CASSSNTQGEVQFF. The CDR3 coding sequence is TGTGCCAGCAGCTCGAACACCCAAGGCGAGGTGCAGTTCTTC.

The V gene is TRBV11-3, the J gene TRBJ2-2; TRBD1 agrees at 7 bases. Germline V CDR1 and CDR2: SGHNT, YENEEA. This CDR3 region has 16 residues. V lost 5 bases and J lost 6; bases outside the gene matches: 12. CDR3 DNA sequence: TGTGCCAGCAGCCGAGACAGGGTTTGGGACGCCGGGGAGCTGTTTTTT. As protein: CASSRDRVWDAGELFF.

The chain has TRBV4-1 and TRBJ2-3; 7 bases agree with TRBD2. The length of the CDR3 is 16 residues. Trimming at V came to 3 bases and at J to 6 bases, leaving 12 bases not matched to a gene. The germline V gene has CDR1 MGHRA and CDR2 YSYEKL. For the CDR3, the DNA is TGCGCCAGCAGCCATCCCCGGCGGGAGCTGGGGGATACGCAGTATTTT. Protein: CASSHPRRELGDTQYF.

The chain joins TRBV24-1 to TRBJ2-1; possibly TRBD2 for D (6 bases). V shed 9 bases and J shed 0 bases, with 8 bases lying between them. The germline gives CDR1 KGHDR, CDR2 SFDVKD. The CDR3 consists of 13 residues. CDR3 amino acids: CATSGGSYNEQFF. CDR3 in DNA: TGTGCCACCTCCGGGGGCTCCTACAATGAGCAGTTCTTC.